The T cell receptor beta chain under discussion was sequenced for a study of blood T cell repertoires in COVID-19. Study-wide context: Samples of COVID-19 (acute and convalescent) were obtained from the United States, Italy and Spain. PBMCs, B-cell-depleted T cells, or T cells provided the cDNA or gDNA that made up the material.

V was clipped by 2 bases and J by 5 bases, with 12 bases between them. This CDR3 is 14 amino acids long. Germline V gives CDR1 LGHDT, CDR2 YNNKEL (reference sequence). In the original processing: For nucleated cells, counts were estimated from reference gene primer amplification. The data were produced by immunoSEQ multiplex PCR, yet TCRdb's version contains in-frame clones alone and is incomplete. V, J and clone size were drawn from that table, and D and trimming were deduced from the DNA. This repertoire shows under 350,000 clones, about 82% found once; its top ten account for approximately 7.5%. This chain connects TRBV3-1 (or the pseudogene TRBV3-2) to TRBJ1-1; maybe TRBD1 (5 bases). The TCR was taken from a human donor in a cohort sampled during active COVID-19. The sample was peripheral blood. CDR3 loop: CASSQTFSGTEAFF. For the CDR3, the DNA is TGTGCCAGCAGCCAAACTTTTTCAGGGACTGAAGCTTTCTTT.